The 2 T cell receptor beta chains below were found in one sample sequenced in a study of preoperative IRX-2 immunotherapy in early breast cancer (dated by TCRdb to between 2017 and 2020). The library was obtained by the immunoSEQ multiplex PCR assay. TCRdb took over this immuneACCESS table, retaining in-frame rearrangements with V and J assigned. Such tables are incomplete; in checked studies, under half of the missing clones stem from an unresolved V gene, and the remainder is unexplained. This sample is represented by approximately 34,000 clones; roughly 95% of them were singletons. The ten largest clones represent under 6.5% of the sample. According to the study, the label for this sample's treatment or condition signals: preoperative locoregional IRX-2 cytokine immunotherapy. Specimen collection occurred from a patient treated with IRX-2 immunotherapy. These receptors came from a human donor with breast cancer.

The V gene is TRBV7-9, the J gene TRBJ2-2, with D uncertain. CDR1 and CDR2 from the germline V gene are SEHNR and FQNEAQ (reference sequence). The CDR3 is 14 residues long. Deletions cut 2 bases from V and 1 base from J, with 5 bases between. Written as DNA, the CDR3 is TGTGCCAGCAGCTTATACAGGAACACCGGGGAGCTGTTTTTT. Its translation: CASSLYRNTGELFF. The variable domain in full, with the rest retrieved from reference TRBV7-9 and TRBJ2-2, is DTGVSQNPRHKITKRGQNVTFRCDPISEHNRLYWYRQTLGQGPEFLTYFQNEAQLEKSRLLSDRFSAERPKGSFSTLEIQRTEQGDSAMYLCASSLYRNTGELFFGEGSRLTVL.

V usage is TRBV27 and J usage is TRBJ2-1; 12 bases line up with TRBD2. V was clipped by 10 bases and J by 8 bases; unmatched bases: 6. The V gene's germline CDR1 is MNHEY and CDR2 SMNVEV (reference sequence). This CDR3 region has 13 residues. This chain's CDR3 is CATTRLAGDEQFF. Here the CDR3 DNA reads TGTGCCACCACGAGACTAGCGGGAGATGAGCAGTTCTTC.